Given below is one T cell receptor (beta chain) in context. No antigen is known for it. Healthy controls were blood donor buffy coats. The sample is drawn from a study of STAT5B mutations in CD4+ large granular lymphocyte leukemia. Study-level points and caveats: Patient CD4-sorted repertoires stayed more clonal than healthy ones after leukemic-clone removal.

TCRdb's copy holds only in-frame clones and misses some; the assay was immunoSEQ multiplex PCR. The profile shows 20,000 or so clones, about 80% of them singletons. Trimming shortened V by 0 bases and J by 3 bases, and 8 bases separated the two germline ends. Germline CDR1 SGDLS, CDR2 YYNGEE. The CDR3 is made up of 14 amino acids. The specimen was CD4+ T cells from blood buffy coats. The TCR sequence derives from a human donor in good health. The genes are TRBV9 and TRBJ2-3, with D maybe TRBD1 (6 bases). CDR3 coding DNA: TGTGCCAGCAGCGTAGAGGGGGTTACAGATACGCAGTATTTT. As protein: CASSVEGVTDTQYF.